This TCR beta chain is drawn from a study of spatial heterogeneity in lung cancer. General study results and limits: Ubiquitous expanded TCR counts tracked ubiquitous nonsynonymous mutations, and regional counts tracked regional ones. Approximate estimated coverage of tumor T cells amounted to 7% to 9% for alpha and 12% to 15% for beta chains. In tumors, expanded intratumoral alpha and beta TCR counts tracked mutation counts.

CDR3 size: 15 residues. Germline V gene data show CDR1 as DFQATT and CDR2 as SNEGSKA (reference sequence). V lost 1 base and J 0 bases, leaving 10 bases between the germline ends. This clonotype is classed as medium-sized. What it binds is unknown. Time point specified: sample taken at primary tumor resection. No cell sorting; template was whole RNA from tumor, lung tissue or PBMC. The library protocol tagged each TCR cDNA with a unique molecular identifier. TCRdb re-called the 5' RACE reads through MiXCR, storing one row per CDR3 protein. Of roughly 3,400 distinct CDR3 sequences in the sample, over 8% were seen once.

This chain connects TRBV20-1 to TRBJ2-4; no firm D call. The TCR sequence derives from a male donor with early-stage non-small cell lung cancer. This specimen consisted of lung tumor tissue, obtained at surgery. CDR3 loop: CSARARALAKNIQYF. The CDR3 region has the DNA TGCAGTGCTAGAGCTAGGGCCCTAGCCAAAAACATTCAGTACTTC.